This section outlines one T cell receptor (beta chain) sequence together with its context. Its antigen is not known. Germline assignment: CDR1 SEHNR and CDR2 FQNEAQ (reference sequence). This CDR3 is 15 amino acids long. V lost 4 bases, J lost 9 bases, and 22 bases lay in between. The data were obtained in a study of T-cell reconstitution after alpha-beta-depleted transplantation in children. Unique molecular identifiers were built into the TCRbeta library. TCRdb independently ran MiXCR on the PCR reads; one entry per CDR3 protein. The data contain around 700,000 distinct CDR3 sequences, less than 15% of them singletons. General study results and limits: After one year, T-cell counts and TCRbeta diversity mostly came from new T cells.

The chain has TRBV7-9 and TRBJ2-7; D is perhaps TRBD1 (7 bases). This TCR was sampled from a girl aged 2 to 9 with congenital amegakaryocytic thrombocytopenia, due to receive a stem cell transplant. Sequencing used PBMCs, obtained before TCRalphabeta/CD19-depleted stem cell transplant. The CDR3 region is CASSSALGTAEGQYF. The CDR3 DNA sequence: TGTGCCAGCAGCTCTGCCCTAGGGACAGCGGAGGGGCAGTACTTC. The variable domain in full, with the rest retrieved from reference TRBV7-9 and TRBJ2-7, is DTGVSQNPRHKITKRGQNVTFRCDPISEHNRLYWYRQTLGQGPEFLTYFQNEAQLEKSRLLSDRFSAERPKGSFSTLEIQRTEQGDSAMYLCASSSALGTAEGQYFGPGTRLTVT.